Below are 24 T cell receptor beta chains sequenced from a single sample in a study of shared clonotypes between healthy human individuals. The method was immunoSEQ multiplex PCR; TCRdb's version includes in-frame clones alone and lacks a portion of them. The sample records about 2.4 million clones, over 85% being singletons. The sequencing input was naive CD4+ T cells from PBMCs. Subset here: CD45RA+ positively selected. These receptors were obtained from a man aged 18 to 29 in good health. Some clones in this sample may be carry-over from other donors' samples.

This clone was counted once. This chain uses TRBV12-5 with TRBJ2-1, with TRBD1 identical over 8 bases. Germline CDR1 and CDR2: LGHNT and FRNRAP. This CDR3 is 17 amino acids long. J lost 8 bases, V lost 1 base, and 13 bases had no gene match. DNA of the CDR3: TGTGCTAGTGGTTTGGCGGACAGGGCGTTTGTCGGCGATGAGCAGTTCTTC. Encoded protein: CASGLADRAFVGDEQFF.

V is TRBV11-3 and J is TRBJ2-1; 12 bases map to TRBD2. The germline V gene encodes CDR1 SGHNT and CDR2 YENEEA. With V trimmed by 4 bases and J by 7 bases, 5 bases remained unmatched. The CDR3 has 15 amino acids. CDR3 in DNA: TGTGCCAGCAGCTCGGCCGGGACTAGCGGGAATGAGCAGTTCTTC. Protein product: CASSSAGTSGNEQFF.

The J gene is TRBJ1-2, the V gene TRBV15; weak D call: TRBD1 (5 bases). The CDR3 covers 14 residues. Trimming removed 1 base at V and 6 bases at J, with 12 bases between. Germline assignment: CDR1 LNHNV and CDR2 YYDKDF (reference sequence). This CDR3 reads CATSRVSVGHGYTF. Here the CDR3 DNA reads TGTGCCACCAGCAGAGTATCGGTGGGACATGGCTACACCTTC.

The V and J genes are TRBV7-2 and TRBJ2-7, with a possible D match to TRBD2 (6 bases). Per the germline V gene, CDR1 is SGHTA and CDR2 is FQGNSA. V was pared by 5 bases and J by 7 bases, with 12 bases between. The CDR3 covers 12 residues. The CDR3, as DNA: TGTGCCAGCAGCCCGCCGGCGGGGGAGCAGTACTTC. This codes for CASSPPAGEQYF.

This chain joins TRBV28 and TRBJ1-4; D call uncertain. This CDR3 spans 14 amino acids. CDR1 MDHEN and CDR2 SYDVKM come from the germline V gene. With 1 base removed from V and 5 bases from J, the gap between germline ends came to 8 bases. CDR3 nucleotides: TGTGCCAGCAGTTTATTGCCGGAAAATGAAAAACTGTTTTTT. This sequence encodes CASSLLPENEKLFF.

V usage is TRBV4-1 and J usage is TRBJ1-5, with 7 bases identical to TRBD1. From germline, CDR1 is MGHRA and CDR2 YSYEKL. V dropped 0 bases and J dropped 2; count of bases not matched to a gene: 4. CDR3 length equals 16 residues. CDR3 sequence (DNA): TGCGCCAGCAGCCAAGAAGGGGGCTTGGGCAATCAGCCCCAGCATTTT. This encodes CASSQEGGLGNQPQHF.

J is TRBJ2-7 and V is TRBV5-6, with 7 bases matching TRBD2. The CDR3 contains 14 residues. Looked up from germline, CDR1 is SGHDT and CDR2 is YYEEEE. Trimming removed 1 base from V and 3 bases from J; junction bases left unmatched: 4. The CDR3 coding sequence is TGTGCCAGCAGCTTGAAGCGGGGACGCTACGAGCAGTACTTC. Its protein product is CASSLKRGRYEQYF.

The chain is built from TRBV6-5 and TRBJ2-5, with 8 positions matching TRBD1. Trimming at V came to 5 bases and at J to 2 bases, leaving 7 bases not matched to a gene. This CDR3 is 15 amino acids long. Germline V gene sequence: CDR1 MNHEY, CDR2 SVGAGI. For the CDR3, the DNA is TGTGCCAGCAGTCCCACCTGGACAGGGCAAGAGACCCAGTACTTC. Amino acids: CASSPTWTGQETQYF.

J is TRBJ2-3 and V is TRBV29-1; TRBD2 might be the D (5 bases). The CDR3 covers 14 residues. The V end was cut by 3 bases, the J end by 1 base, with 11 bases between. The germline V gene has CDR1 SQVTM and CDR2 ANQGSEA. The CDR3 region has the DNA TGCAGCGTTGACGGGGTGAGTGGCACAGATACGCAGTATTTT. Amino acid sequence: CSVDGVSGTDTQYF.

The V gene is TRBV7-2, the J gene TRBJ1-1; unclear D gene. V was pared by 2 bases and J by 1 base, with 14 bases between. Germline-derived CDR1 and CDR2 are SGHTA and FQGNSA. CDR3 length equals 16 residues. The CDR3 nucleotides read TGTGCCAGCAGCTTAAGGATTGTCAGAAGGAACACTGAAGCTTTCTTT. Its protein is CASSLRIVRRNTEAFF.

The chain joins TRBV12-5 to TRBJ1-5; 7 bases fit TRBD1. This CDR3 comprises 13 residues. The J segment lost 11 bases and the V segment lost 1 base, leaving 5 bases of the junction unmatched. Germline V gives CDR1 LGHNT, CDR2 FRNRAP. DNA for the CDR3: TGTGCTAGTGGTTTGGGGGACAGCCAAGCCCAGCATTTT. Translated: CASGLGDSQAQHF.

V and J are TRBV7-9 and TRBJ2-5; 7 bases are a match to TRBD1. This CDR3 is built from 18 residues. V lost 7 bases, J lost 5 bases, and 22 bases stayed unmatched. Germline V gives CDR1 SEHNR, CDR2 FQNEAQ (reference sequence). The CDR3 spells CASIPVRPSGQGEETQYF. In DNA, the CDR3 is TGTGCCAGCATCCCGGTTCGCCCCAGCGGCCAGGGGGAGGAGACCCAGTACTTC.

This chain uses TRBV5-1 with TRBJ2-7, with 7 bases matching TRBD2. The V gene end was trimmed by 4 bases and the J gene end by 6 bases; junction bases not matched to a gene: 10. This CDR3 is 14 amino acids long. The germline V gene encodes CDR1 SGHRS and CDR2 YFSETQ. Written as DNA, the CDR3 is TGCGCCAGCAGCACCGCTCTGGGGGAGGGCGAGCAGTACTTC. Residues: CASSTALGEGEQYF. The complete variable domain, with remaining parts taken from reference TRBV5-1 and TRBJ2-7, reads KAGVTQTPRYLIKTRGQQVTLSCSPISGHRSVSWYQQTPGQGLQFLFEYFSETQRNKGNFPGRFSGRQFSNSRSEMNVSTLELGDSALYLCASSTALGEGEQYFGPGTRLTVT.

This clone came up a few times. V and J are TRBV6-4 and TRBJ1-1, with 8 bases aligning to TRBD1. This CDR3 region has 13 residues. V lost 10 bases and J lost 0; bases outside the gene matches: 4. Germline lookup yields CDR1 MRHNA and CDR2 SNTAGT. DNA of the CDR3: TGTGCCACCCGACAGGGGATGAACACTGAAGCTTTCTTT. Amino acids: CATRQGMNTEAFF.

The chain combines TRBV28 with TRBJ1-5; D not resolved. The CDR3 has 14 residues. Germline V lookup: CDR1 MDHEN, CDR2 SYDVKM. CDR3 in DNA: TGTGTCACCGCGGTAACTTATAGCAATCAGCCCCAGCATTTT. Residues: CVTAVTYSNQPQHF.

The chain has TRBV27 and TRBJ2-5, with 8 bases identical to TRBD2. CDR3 length: 16 amino acids. Germline-derived CDR1 and CDR2 are MNHEY and SMNVEV (reference sequence). V dropped 5 bases and J dropped 5; count of bases not matched to a gene: 13. In DNA form, the CDR3 reads TGTGCCAGCAGTCCCGGCGGGAGGTTTTGGAGCGAGACCCAGTACTTC. This gives the protein CASSPGGRFWSETQYF.

With respect to this clone: The identical CDR3 is also encoded by other nucleotide sequences in the sample. This chain uses TRBV5-1 with TRBJ1-4; TRBD1 agrees at 8 bases. The junction had 1 base not matched to a gene; V was cut back by 3 bases and J by 0 bases. The CDR3 is 15 residues long. Germline V lookup: CDR1 SGHRS, CDR2 YFSETQ. DNA of the CDR3: TGCGCCAGCAGCTCACAGGGGGCAACTAATGAAAAACTGTTTTTT. It yields the protein CASSSQGATNEKLFF.

V gene TRBV13 combines with J gene TRBJ1-1; a weak D match, TRBD1 (6 bases). V lost 1 base and J 3 bases, leaving 15 bases between the germline ends. From germline, CDR1 is PRHDT and CDR2 FYEKMQ (reference sequence). This CDR3 is built from 16 residues. The CDR3 DNA reads TGTGCCAGCAGCTTAGCGGTGAAGGGGGAACACACTGAAGCTTTCTTT. Translating gives CASSLAVKGEHTEAFF.

This chain links TRBV5-1 with TRBJ2-1, with TRBD2 as a possible D gene (5 bases). The CDR3 contains 14 residues. The germline V gene has CDR1 SGHRS and CDR2 YFSETQ. V lost 5 bases and J 9 bases, leaving 18 bases between the germline ends. CDR3 DNA sequence: TGCGCCAGCAGAGCGGACCCCTTTCTGGGTGAGCAGTTCTTC. Translation: CASRADPFLGEQFF. Looking up the rest from reference TRBV5-1 and TRBJ2-1 gives the full variable domain: KAGVTQTPRYLIKTRGQQVTLSCSPISGHRSVSWYQQTPGQGLQFLFEYFSETQRNKGNFPGRFSGRQFSNSRSEMNVSTLELGDSALYLCASRADPFLGEQFFGPGTRLTVL.

The J gene is TRBJ2-3, the V gene TRBV5-1; D perhaps matches TRBD1 (6 bases). The CDR3 covers 16 residues. Germline-derived CDR1 and CDR2 are SGHRS and YFSETQ. Trimming took off 0 bases at V and 1 base at J, with 12 bases between the two ends. The CDR3 reads CASSLEGNRGTDTQYF. The CDR3 bases are TGCGCCAGCAGCTTGGAAGGTAACAGGGGCACAGATACGCAGTATTTT.

This clone was counted only a few times. This chain connects TRBV30 to TRBJ1-1; the D gene is possibly TRBD1 (5 bases). With 5 bases removed from V and 4 bases from J, the gap between germline ends came to 14 bases. Germline V gene sequence: CDR1 GTSNPN, CDR2 SVGIG (reference sequence). CDR3 length: 13 amino acids. The CDR3 DNA reads TGTGCCTGGGCAGGGAGACCGATCACTGAAGCTTTCTTT. Translating it yields CAWAGRPITEAFF.

This sequence joins TRBV29-1 and TRBJ1-3, with unresolved D. V was cut by 5 bases and J by 0 bases, with 17 bases left in between. Germline V gives CDR1 SQVTM, CDR2 ANQGSEA. The CDR3 loop spans 16 amino acids. In DNA form, the CDR3 reads TGCAGCGTTTCCGGCAGTCGCTCTATCTCTGGAAACACCATATATTTT. Translating gives CSVSGSRSISGNTIYF.

This chain joins TRBV6-1 and TRBJ1-4; 8 bases are a match to TRBD1. V lost 5 bases, J lost 8 bases, and 7 bases stayed unmatched. The CDR3 has 14 residues. Germline V gives CDR1 MNHNS, CDR2 SASEGT. DNA of the CDR3: TGTGCCAGCAGTAAGGACAGGGTGGACGAAAAACTGTTTTTT. Translating gives CASSKDRVDEKLFF.

V usage is TRBV23-1 and J usage is TRBJ1-1; 7 bases map to TRBD1. TRBV23-1 carries the ORF label, with uncertain function. J was trimmed by 4 bases and V by 3 bases; bases with no gene match: 8. The CDR3 has 15 amino acids. CDR3 protein: CASSQSDREGTEAFF. As DNA, the CDR3 is TGCGCCAGCAGTCAGTCCGACAGGGAGGGCACTGAAGCTTTCTTT.